This T cell receptor beta chain was documented in a study of blood T cell repertoires in COVID-19. Original methodology: Reference gene primer amplification gave nucleated cell count estimates. Data came from immunoSEQ multiplex PCR; TCRdb stores just in-frame clones and leaves some out. V and J calls plus clone size are reproduced from that table; the DNA served to infer D and trimming. Here the sample spans about 97,000 clones, around 90% being singletons. Germline CDR1 and CDR2: SGHTA and FQGNSA. Trimming shortened V by 6 bases and J by 2 bases, and 10 bases separated the two germline ends. CDR3 length: 13 residues.

The TCR was taken from a woman between 50 and 59 years old with COVID-19, enrolled during active disease. This chain joins TRBV7-2 and TRBJ1-2; D ambiguous. Input material: peripheral blood. This chain's CDR3 is CASSQEGNYGYTF. The CDR3, as DNA: TGTGCCAGCAGTCAGGAGGGCAACTATGGCTACACCTTC.